These T cell receptor beta chains were read from a single sample in a study of blood T cell repertoires in COVID-19. This table comes from immunoSEQ multiplex PCR, and its TCRdb copy is limited to in-frame clones, with some not included. The sample yields hundreds of thousands of clones, 85% to 90% seen once. The sample comprised PBMCs or T cells enriched from blood (not recorded which). Every receptor here comes from a woman in her thirties who had recovered from COVID-19. Each CDR3 is given with its conserved first and last residue. A D gene is named only where the DNA matches it firmly. Clone size appears in some rows only: once, few, many, or a class for an expanded clone.

TRBV30,.,few,TRBJ1-1,TGTGCCTGGAGTGTAGGACAGTTGAACACTGAAGCTTTCTTT,CAWSVGQLNTEAFF
TRBV12-5,.,.,TRBJ2-5,TGTGCTAGTGTTGCCTTAGAGTTAAAACGGCAAGAGACCCAGTACTTC,CASVALELKRQETQYF
TRBV5-1,.,once,TRBJ2-5,TGCGCCAGCAGCCAGGTGATGGAGACCCAGTACTTC,CASSQVMETQYF
TRBV6-5,TRBD1,once,TRBJ2-1,TGTGCCAGCAGCCACGACAGGGTTCTTTTCCATGAGCAGTTCTTC,CASSHDRVLFHEQFF
TRBV5-4,TRBD2,.,TRBJ2-7,TGTGCCAGCAGCTCTCCGGGACTAGCGGGAGGCCACCACGAGCAGTACTTC,CASSSPGLAGGHHEQYF
TRBV7-8,.,.,TRBJ1-2,TGTGCCAGCAGCTTCAACCAGGGTTCTGGCTACACCTTC,CASSFNQGSGYTF
TRBV29-1,.,.,TRBJ2-1,TGCAGCGTTGAAGAACCCAGCTCCTACAATGAGCAGTTCTTC,CSVEEPSSYNEQFF
TRBV7-8,.,.,TRBJ1-2,TGTGCCAGCAGCTTAGCGGAGACTACTAACTATGGCTACACCTTC,CASSLAETTNYGYTF
TRBV27,.,.,TRBJ1-1,TGTGCCAGCAGTCATCATACCGGAGTGTTGAACACTGAAGCTTTCTTT,CASSHHTGVLNTEAFF
TRBV11-3,.,.,TRBJ2-1,TGTGCCAGCAGCGCCCTGGCGGGCAGCTACAATGAGCAGTTCTTC,CASSALAGSYNEQFF
TRBV9,.,once,TRBJ2-2,TGTGCCAGCAGCGTAGTCGGCGGGGAGCTGTTTTTT,CASSVVGGELFF
TRBV2,.,.,TRBJ2-6,TGTGCCAGCAGTAGTGACAGTGACTCTGGGGCCAACGTCCTGACTTTC,CASSSDSDSGANVLTF
TRBV11-1,.,.,TRBJ2-2,TGTGCCAGCAGCTTAGGGGCGATCGGGGAGCTGTTTTTT,CASSLGAIGELFF
TRBV5-1,.,once,TRBJ1-5,TGCGCCAGCAGCTTGGGCCAGGGCAATAGCAATCAGCCCCAGCATTTT,CASSLGQGNSNQPQHF
TRBV10-2,.,.,TRBJ2-5,TGCGCCAGCAGTGAGTCTCGGGAGACCCAGTACTTC,CASSESRETQYF
TRBV29-1,.,.,TRBJ2-7,TGCAGCGTTAAGCTTAGAGCCCCCTCCTCCTACGAGCAGTACTTC,CSVKLRAPSSYEQYF
TRBV27,TRBD1,.,TRBJ1-2,TGTGCCAGCAGGAAGACAGGGGGCTCCTATGGCTACACCTTC,CASRKTGGSYGYTF
TRBV18,TRBD1,.,TRBJ2-3,TGTGCCAGCTCCCTAAGTACAGGGGCGACAGATACGCAGTATTTT,CASSLSTGATDTQYF
TRBV7-6,.,.,TRBJ2-2,TGTGCCAGCAGCTTTATGTGGGAGGCCCGGTCCGGGGAGCTGTTTTTT,CASSFMWEARSGELFF
TRBV6-1,TRBD1,.,TRBJ2-3,TGTGCCAGCAGTGAATTTAGGGGACAGCACACAGATACGCAGTATTTT,CASSEFRGQHTDTQYF
TRBV13,TRBD1,.,TRBJ2-7,TGTGCCAGCAGCCCGGGTGGACAGGGATCCTACGAGCAGTACTTC,CASSPGGQGSYEQYF
TRBV19,TRBD1,once,TRBJ1-2,TGTGCCAGTAGTCCAGGGACAGCCTCCTATGGCTACACCTTC,CASSPGTASYGYTF
TRBV19,.,.,TRBJ1-5,TGTGCCAGTAGTATAGTCCCAGGGGTCAATCAGCCCCAGCATTTT,CASSIVPGVNQPQHF
TRBV7-2,.,.,TRBJ1-6,TGTGCCAGCAGCCCGCGAACTTATTATAATTCACCCCTCCACTTT,CASSPRTYYNSPLHF
TRBV19,.,.,TRBJ2-5,TGTGCCAGTAGTTCTCAAACCGGGACTTTCAAAGAGACCCAGTACTTC,CASSSQTGTFKETQYF
TRBV29-1,.,.,TRBJ1-2,TGCAGCGCCTATGGTGGCGGGTTTGGCTACACCTTC,CSAYGGGFGYTF
TRBV10-3,TRBD2,.,TRBJ2-3,TGTGCCATCAGTGAGACGGGAGGTAGTGATACGCAGTATTTT,CAISETGGSDTQYF
TRBV5-1,.,.,TRBJ1-1,TGCGCCAGCAGCTTGACAGGGCCGAACACTGAAGCTTTCTTT,CASSLTGPNTEAFF
TRBV5-1,.,.,TRBJ1-4,TGCGCCAGCAGCTTCCAGAGTCGGGAGAAACTGTTTTTT,CASSFQSREKLFF
TRBV3-1/TRBV3-2,TRBD1,.,TRBJ1-3,TGTGCCAGCAGCCAAGTTTTTAGAGGATCACCGGGACAGGGGAACTCCATATATTTT,CASSQVFRGSPGQGNSIYF
TRBV4-1,TRBD2,.,TRBJ2-7,TGCGCCAGCAGCCAAGATCCTCCGAGGACTAGCGGGAGCTCCTACGAGCAGTACTTC,CASSQDPPRTSGSSYEQYF
TRBV3-1/TRBV3-2,TRBD2,.,TRBJ2-5,TGTGCCAGCAGCCAGGCTCTAGCGGGACAAGAGACCCAGTACTTC,CASSQALAGQETQYF
TRBV5-8,.,once,TRBJ2-1,TGTGCCAGCAGCTTGCAGGTCCACAATGAGCAGTTCTTC,CASSLQVHNEQFF
TRBV25-1,TRBD1,.,TRBJ1-2,TGTGCCAGCAGTGACTCAACTACAGGGGCCCCTGGCTACACCTTC,CASSDSTTGAPGYTF
TRBV2,.,once,TRBJ2-1,TGTGCCAGCAGGAGGGAGGTTTGGAATGAGCAGTTCTTC,CASRREVWNEQFF
TRBV28,.,.,TRBJ1-5,TGTGCCAGCAGCCTACAGGTTATTGATCAGCCCCAGCATTTT,CASSLQVIDQPQHF
TRBV29-1,TRBD1,once,TRBJ1-2,TGCAGCGTCCTATTGTATGGACACAGGGGCTTCTACACCTTC,CSVLLYGHRGFYTF
TRBV10-2,TRBD2,.,TRBJ2-7,TGCGCCAGCACCCTGATGGGGTTTGGTCGAGCGGGAGTATATGGCGAGCAGTACTTC,CASTLMGFGRAGVYGEQYF
TRBV6-2/TRBV6-3,TRBD1,few,TRBJ1-5,TGTGCCAGCAGTACTCAACCTGGACAGGGGGGATATAGCAATCAGCCCCAGCATTTT,CASSTQPGQGGYSNQPQHF
TRBV7-9,.,.,TRBJ1-5,TGTGCCAGCAGCTTAGCAGGGGGTCAGCCCCAGCATTTT,CASSLAGGQPQHF
TRBV9,.,.,TRBJ2-3,TGTGCCAGCAGAGGGGGCGGGGAAAGCACAGATACGCAGTATTTT,CASRGGGESTDTQYF
TRBV4-3,.,.,TRBJ1-2,TGCGCCAGCAGCCAAGATGGCGGGCTAAGTTGGGCCTACACCTTC,CASSQDGGLSWAYTF
TRBV10-3,TRBD2,many,TRBJ2-2,TGTGCCATCAGTGAAGGGACTAGCGGGAGGGTATGGGACACCGGGGAGCTGTTTTTT,CAISEGTSGRVWDTGELFF
TRBV24-1,.,.,TRBJ1-4,TGTGCCACCAGTGATTCGGGGACACCGAATGAAAAACTGTTTTTT,CATSDSGTPNEKLFF
TRBV5-8,TRBD2,once,TRBJ2-1,TGTGCCAGCAGCTTGGCGGGGGGACTAGCATACAATGAGCAGTTCTTC,CASSLAGGLAYNEQFF
TRBV30,TRBD2,once,TRBJ2-3,TGTGCCTGGGGGACTAGCGGGCCCACAGATACGCAGTATTTT,CAWGTSGPTDTQYF
TRBV27,TRBD1,.,TRBJ1-1,TGTGCCAGCAGTCAACTGGGACAGGGGGCCGCGAACACTGAAGCTTTCTTT,CASSQLGQGAANTEAFF
TRBV10-3,.,few,TRBJ1-3,TGTGCCATCAGTGAGTCGATAGGGGGTGGAAACACCATATATTTT,CAISESIGGGNTIYF
TRBV7-2,TRBD2,.,TRBJ2-7,TGTGCCAGCAGCTCCAGAAGCGGGAGGGTGGGCGAGCAGTACTTC,CASSSRSGRVGEQYF
TRBV18,TRBD2,once,TRBJ2-7,TGTGCCAGCTCACCTGAAGATAGCGGGTTGAGCTCCTACGAGCAGTACTTC,CASSPEDSGLSSYEQYF
TRBV4-1,.,.,TRBJ2-2,TGCGCCAGCAGCCAAGGTCCGGCGGGGACCGGGGAGCTGTTTTTT,CASSQGPAGTGELFF
TRBV29-1,.,.,TRBJ1-2,TGCAGCGTTAAAGGTCAGGGCCTGGATGGCTACACCTTC,CSVKGQGLDGYTF
TRBV11-2,TRBD1,.,TRBJ2-7,TGTGCCAGCAGCTTAGGGACAGGGATATACGAGCAGTACTTC,CASSLGTGIYEQYF
TRBV14,TRBD2,.,TRBJ2-3,TGTGCCAGCAGCCAAGATCGGGGACTAGCGGGAGCGCAGTATTTT,CASSQDRGLAGAQYF
TRBV18,TRBD2,.,TRBJ2-7,TGTGCCAGCTCACGGGGACTAGCGGAAACCTACGAGCAGTACTTC,CASSRGLAETYEQYF